This T cell receptor (beta chain) was retrieved from a study of T cell responses to AZD1222 COVID-19 vaccine. CDR3 length: 17 residues. V was clipped by 3 bases and J by 8 bases; unmatched bases: 16. CDR1 and CDR2 from the germline V gene are LNHDA and SQIVND (reference sequence). Overall study findings and caveats: Only a handful of AZD1222 recipients, several in all, had baseline seropositivity.

Note on this clone: Its antigen is not identified.

Pooled in the analysis were second doses at about 4 or about 12 weeks. Sequenced by immunoSEQ multiplex PCR; TCRdb stores in-frame clones only, minus some. The table lists tens of thousands of clones, about nine tenths of them singletons, with around 1.4% in the top ten. This material consisted of peripheral blood, taken 28 days after the second AZD1222 dose. The V gene is TRBV19, the J gene TRBJ2-1, with TRBD1 identical over 7 bases. This receptor was identified in an adult who received the AZD1222 COVID-19 vaccine. The CDR3 loop reads CASSIMDMTGPNDEQFF. CDR3 nucleotide sequence: TGTGCCAGTAGTATTATGGACATGACAGGGCCTAACGATGAGCAGTTCTTC.